This T cell receptor (beta chain) was sequenced in a study of monozygotic twins with inflammatory bowel disease. As regards this clonotype: Its antigen is not identified.

Findings and limits, study-wide: Patients with IBD had less TCRbeta diversity (inverse Simpson) than their healthy co-twins. The authors note that differing immunosuppressive treatments may have added variability to patient repertoires.

Blood was collected, approximately 2.5 ml per donor. Per germline, CDR1 SQVTM and CDR2 ANQGSEA. CDR3 length equals 13 residues. Template switching added UMIs carrying a 6-nucleotide sample barcode. TCRdb derives one entry per CDR3 protein from the 5' RACE reads, leaving out DNA. This sample contains around 450,000 distinct CDR3 sequences. Sequencing was carried out using blood. V gene TRBV29-1 combines with J gene TRBJ2-1; checking the TCRdb D call of TRBD1 is not possible without DNA. The receptor's source is a human donor with ulcerative colitis or Crohn's disease, or a healthy co-twin of an affected twin (not recorded which). The CDR3 sequence: CSARPGGYNEQFF.